Listed here are 8 T cell receptor beta chains from one sample, sequenced in a study of T cells in localized non-small cell lung cancer. Clones were read by immunoSEQ multiplex PCR, and TCRdb kept only the in-frame ones, dropping some. This sample yields 20,000 to 30,000 clones, of which 86% are seen a single time; roughly an eighth belongs to the top ten. The source material was peripheral blood, sampled before any cancer treatment. Receptors were obtained from a female donor over 55 with stage I lung adenocarcinoma.

This chain uses TRBV10-3 with TRBJ2-4; D gene uncertain. In germline, CDR1 is ENHRY, CDR2 SYGVKD. V was clipped by 0 bases and J by 3 bases, with 9 bases between them. The CDR3 consists of 15 residues. CDR3 amino acids: CAISESEPFKNIQYF. As DNA, the CDR3 is TGTGCCATCAGTGAGTCGGAGCCCTTCAAAAACATTCAGTACTTC.

The chain couples TRBV20-1 to TRBJ1-2; a possible D gene is TRBD1 (6 bases). Germline V gene sequence: CDR1 DFQATT, CDR2 SNEGSKA (reference sequence). Trimming removed 6 bases at V and 7 bases at J, with 12 bases between. This CDR3 has 11 amino acids. The CDR3 loop reads CSAPTGGGYTF. The CDR3 DNA reads as TGCAGTGCGCCGACAGGCGGTGGCTACACCTTC.

The rearrangement uses TRBV19 and TRBJ2-7, with D possibly matching TRBD1 (5 bases). The ends were cut back, 5 bases at V and 0 bases at J, with 11 bases in the middle. Germline CDR1 and CDR2: LNHDA and SQIVND (reference sequence). The CDR3 totals 14 residues. Here the CDR3 reads CASSSRTNSYEQYF. The CDR3 nucleotides are TGTGCCAGTAGTTCCAGGACAAACTCCTACGAGCAGTACTTC.

This rearrangement joins TRBV14 to TRBJ1-2, with unresolved D. The CDR3 sequence is 13 residues long. V was trimmed by 3 bases and J by 7 bases, leaving 12 bases between them. Looked up from germline, CDR1 is SGHDN and CDR2 is FVKESK. For the CDR3, the DNA is TGTGCCAGCAGCCACCTGGGGTCAGGTGGCTACACCTTC. This translates into CASSHLGSGGYTF.

This chain uses TRBV29-1 with TRBJ1-1; D is undetermined. The germline CDR1 and CDR2 sequences are SQVTM and ANQGSEA. The germline V and J ends were trimmed by 4 bases and 4 bases, with 10 bases remaining between them. The CDR3 consists of 12 residues. CDR3 loop: CSVGFLSTEAFF. The DNA for the CDR3 is TGCAGCGTTGGGTTTCTGAGCACTGAAGCTTTCTTT.

This sequence joins TRBV27 and TRBJ1-4; D may be TRBD1 (6 bases). V lost 0 bases to trimming and J lost 3 bases, with 32 bases between them. The CDR3 is made up of 23 amino acids. CDR1 is MNHEY, CDR2 SMNVEV, per germline (reference sequence). The CDR3 bases are TGTGCCAGCAGTTTATCGGGCTCTCGCGGGGGCGAGCTGCGGCCTGCGGCTAATGAAAAACTGTTTTTT. It specifies CASSLSGSRGGELRPAANEKLFF.

The chain has TRBV18 and TRBJ2-3; D not certain. This CDR3 is 15 amino acids long. Germline V gives CDR1 KGHSH, CDR2 LQKENI. Trimming removed 4 bases at V and 5 bases at J, with 16 bases between. As DNA, the CDR3 is TGTGCCAGCTCACTTTTTGACTTGCCAGGAGATACGCAGTATTTT. Amino acid sequence: CASSLFDLPGDTQYF. The full variable domain, in which reference TRBV18 and TRBJ2-3 provide the parts outside the CDR3, is NAGVMQNPRHLVRRRGQEARLRCSPMKGHSHVYWYRQLPEEGLKFMVYLQKENIIDESGMPKERFSAEFPKEGPSILRIQQVVRGDSAAYFCASSLFDLPGDTQYFGPGTRLTVL.

The chain combines TRBV6-1 with TRBJ1-2; unclear D gene. This CDR3 has 13 amino acids. V dropped 5 bases and J dropped 5 bases, with 12 bases sitting between them. CDR1 and CDR2 (germline): MNHNS, SASEGT. CDR3 sequence: CASSYGPQYGYTF. The CDR3 DNA follows: TGTGCCAGCAGTTATGGACCGCAGTATGGCTACACCTTC.